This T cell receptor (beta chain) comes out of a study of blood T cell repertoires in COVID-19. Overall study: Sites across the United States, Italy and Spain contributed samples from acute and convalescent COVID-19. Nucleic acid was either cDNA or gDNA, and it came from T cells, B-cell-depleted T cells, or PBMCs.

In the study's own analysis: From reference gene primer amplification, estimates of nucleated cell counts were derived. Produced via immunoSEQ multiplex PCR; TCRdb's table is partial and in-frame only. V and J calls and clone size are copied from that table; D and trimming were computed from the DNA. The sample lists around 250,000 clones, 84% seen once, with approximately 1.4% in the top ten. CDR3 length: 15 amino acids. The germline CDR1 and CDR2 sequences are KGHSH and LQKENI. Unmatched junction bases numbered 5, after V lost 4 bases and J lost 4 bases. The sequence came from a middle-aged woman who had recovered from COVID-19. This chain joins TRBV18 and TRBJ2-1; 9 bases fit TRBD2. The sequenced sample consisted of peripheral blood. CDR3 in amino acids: CASSLSGGTYNEQFF. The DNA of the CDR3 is TGTGCCAGCTCACTGAGCGGGGGGACTTACAATGAGCAGTTCTTC.